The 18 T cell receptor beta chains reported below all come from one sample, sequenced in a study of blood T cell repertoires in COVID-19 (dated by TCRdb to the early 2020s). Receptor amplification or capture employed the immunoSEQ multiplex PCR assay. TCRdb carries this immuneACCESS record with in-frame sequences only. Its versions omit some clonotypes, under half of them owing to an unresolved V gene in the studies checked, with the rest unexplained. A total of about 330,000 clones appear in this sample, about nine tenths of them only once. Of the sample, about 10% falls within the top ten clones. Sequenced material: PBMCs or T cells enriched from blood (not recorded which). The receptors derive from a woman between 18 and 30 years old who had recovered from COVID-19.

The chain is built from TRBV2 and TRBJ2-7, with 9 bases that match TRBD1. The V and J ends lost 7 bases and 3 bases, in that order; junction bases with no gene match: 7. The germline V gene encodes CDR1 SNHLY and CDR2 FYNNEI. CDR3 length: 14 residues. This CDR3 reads CASTLGTGNYEQYF. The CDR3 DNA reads TGTGCCAGCACCCTGGGGACAGGGAACTACGAGCAGTACTTC.

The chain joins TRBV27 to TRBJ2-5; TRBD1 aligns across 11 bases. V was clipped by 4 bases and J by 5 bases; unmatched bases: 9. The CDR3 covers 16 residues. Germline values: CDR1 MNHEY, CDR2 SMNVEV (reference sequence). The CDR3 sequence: CASSSGTGGFMETQYF. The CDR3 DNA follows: TGTGCCAGCAGTTCAGGGACAGGGGGTTTTATGGAGACCCAGTACTTC.

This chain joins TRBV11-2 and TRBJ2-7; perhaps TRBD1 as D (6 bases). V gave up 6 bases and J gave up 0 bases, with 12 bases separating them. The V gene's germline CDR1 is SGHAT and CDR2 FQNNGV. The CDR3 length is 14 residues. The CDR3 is CASSRQDDSYEQYF. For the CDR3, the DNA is TGTGCCAGCAGTCGACAGGATGACTCCTACGAGCAGTACTTC.

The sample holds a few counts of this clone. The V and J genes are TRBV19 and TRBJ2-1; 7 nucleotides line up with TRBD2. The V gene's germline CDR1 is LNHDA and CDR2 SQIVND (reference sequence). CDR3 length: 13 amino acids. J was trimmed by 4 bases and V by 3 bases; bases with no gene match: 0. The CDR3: CASSMRGYNEQFF. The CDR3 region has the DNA TGTGCCAGTAGTATGCGGGGGTACAATGAGCAGTTCTTC.

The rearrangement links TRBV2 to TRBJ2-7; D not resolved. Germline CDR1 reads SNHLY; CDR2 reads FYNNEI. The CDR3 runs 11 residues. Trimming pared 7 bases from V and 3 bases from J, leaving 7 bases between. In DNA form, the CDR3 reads TGTGCCAGCAATCGCGGCTACGAGCAGTACTTC. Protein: CASNRGYEQYF.

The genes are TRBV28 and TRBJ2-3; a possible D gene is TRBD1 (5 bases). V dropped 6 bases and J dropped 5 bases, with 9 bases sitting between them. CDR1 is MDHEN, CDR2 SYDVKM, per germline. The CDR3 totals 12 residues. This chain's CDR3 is CASSLDIDTQYF. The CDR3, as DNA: TGTGCCAGCAGCCTGGACATAGATACGCAGTATTTT. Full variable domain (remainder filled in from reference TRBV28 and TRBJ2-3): DVKVTQSSRYLVKRTGEKVFLECVQDMDHENMFWYRQDPGLGLRLIYFSYDVKMKEKGDIPEGYSVSREKKERFSLILESASTNQTSMYLCASSLDIDTQYFGPGTRLTVL.

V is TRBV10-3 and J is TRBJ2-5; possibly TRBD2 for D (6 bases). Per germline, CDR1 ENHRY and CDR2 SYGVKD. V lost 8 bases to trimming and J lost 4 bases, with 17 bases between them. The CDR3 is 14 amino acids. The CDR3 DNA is TGTGCCATCGGGTTGGGGGGAGTACGAGAGACCCAGTACTTC. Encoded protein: CAIGLGGVRETQYF.

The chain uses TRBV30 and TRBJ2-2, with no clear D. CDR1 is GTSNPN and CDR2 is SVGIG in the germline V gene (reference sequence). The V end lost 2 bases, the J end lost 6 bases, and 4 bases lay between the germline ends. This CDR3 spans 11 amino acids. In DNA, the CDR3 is TGTGCCTGGAGTTTATCCGGGGAGCTGTTTTTT. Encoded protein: CAWSLSGELFF.

In DNA, the CDR3 is TGCGCCAGCAGCTTCCAGGGGGCGGATGGCTACACCTTC. Protein sequence: CASSFQGADGYTF. The genes are TRBV5-1 and TRBJ1-2; 8 bases fit TRBD1. In germline, CDR1 is SGHRS, CDR2 YFSETQ. V shed 2 bases, J shed 6 bases, and the junction held 3 bases outside the gene matches. The CDR3 has 13 residues. Drawing the rest from reference TRBV5-1 and TRBJ1-2, the complete variable domain is KAGVTQTPRYLIKTRGQQVTLSCSPISGHRSVSWYQQTPGQGLQFLFEYFSETQRNKGNFPGRFSGRQFSNSRSEMNVSTLELGDSALYLCASSFQGADGYTFGSGTRLTVV.

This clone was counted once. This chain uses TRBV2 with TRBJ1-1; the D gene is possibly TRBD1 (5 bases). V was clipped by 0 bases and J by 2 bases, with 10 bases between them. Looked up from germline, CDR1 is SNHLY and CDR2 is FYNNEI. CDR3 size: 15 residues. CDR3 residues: CASSEARTYNTEAFF. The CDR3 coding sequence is TGTGCCAGCAGTGAAGCCAGGACATATAACACTGAAGCTTTCTTT.

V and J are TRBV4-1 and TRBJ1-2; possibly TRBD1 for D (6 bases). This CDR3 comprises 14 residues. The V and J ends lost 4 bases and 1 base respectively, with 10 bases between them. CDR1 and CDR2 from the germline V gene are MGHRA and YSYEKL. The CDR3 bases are TGCGCCAGCAGCCCGGACAGATTTAACTATGGCTACACCTTC. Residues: CASSPDRFNYGYTF.

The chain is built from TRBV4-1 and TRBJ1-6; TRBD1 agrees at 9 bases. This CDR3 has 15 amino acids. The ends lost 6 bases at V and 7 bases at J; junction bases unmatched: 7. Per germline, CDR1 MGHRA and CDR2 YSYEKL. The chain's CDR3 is CASSRGQGGNSPLHF. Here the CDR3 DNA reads TGCGCCAGCAGTCGGGGACAGGGAGGGAATTCACCCCTCCACTTT.

CDR3 bases: TGCGCCAGCAGCTTGGGGGACAGGGTTTCTGGAAACACCATATATTTT. Encoded protein: CASSLGDRVSGNTIYF. This chain links TRBV5-1 with TRBJ1-3; 9 bases fit TRBD1. With 0 bases clipped from V and 1 base from J, the junction kept 2 bases outside the gene matches. From germline, CDR1 is SGHRS and CDR2 YFSETQ. This CDR3 is built from 16 residues.

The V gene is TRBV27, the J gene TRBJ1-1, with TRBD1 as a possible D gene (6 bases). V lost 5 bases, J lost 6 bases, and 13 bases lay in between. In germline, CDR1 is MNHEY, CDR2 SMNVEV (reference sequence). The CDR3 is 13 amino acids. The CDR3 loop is CASSPTGTAEAFF. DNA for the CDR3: TGTGCCAGCAGTCCTACAGGGACGGCTGAAGCTTTCTTT.

As DNA, the CDR3 is TGTGCCAGCAGTGCTCGGGACAGGAGCTCTGGAAACACCATATATTTT. Protein: CASSARDRSSGNTIYF. V is TRBV6-6 and J is TRBJ1-3; TRBD1 aligns across 8 bases. Germline V gene data show CDR1 as MNHNY and CDR2 as SVGAGI (reference sequence). The length of the CDR3 is 16 residues. The ends lost 5 bases at V and 0 bases at J; junction bases unmatched: 6.

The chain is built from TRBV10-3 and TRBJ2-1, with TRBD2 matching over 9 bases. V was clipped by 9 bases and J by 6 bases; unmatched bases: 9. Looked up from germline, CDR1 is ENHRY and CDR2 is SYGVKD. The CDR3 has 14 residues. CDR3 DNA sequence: TGTGCCATATCACGGAGCGGGGGGCTCAATGAGCAGTTCTTC. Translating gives CAISRSGGLNEQFF.

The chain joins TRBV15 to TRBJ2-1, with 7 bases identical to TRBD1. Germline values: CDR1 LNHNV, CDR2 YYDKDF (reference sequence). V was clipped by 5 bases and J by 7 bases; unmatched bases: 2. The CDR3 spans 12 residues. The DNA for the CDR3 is TGTGCCACCAGCTTACAGGGGAATGAGCAGTTCTTC. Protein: CATSLQGNEQFF.

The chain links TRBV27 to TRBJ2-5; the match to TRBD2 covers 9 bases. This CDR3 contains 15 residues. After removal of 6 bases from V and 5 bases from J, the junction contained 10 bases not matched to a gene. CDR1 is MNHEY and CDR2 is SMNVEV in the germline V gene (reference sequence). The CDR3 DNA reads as TGTGCCAGCAGGAAGTATAGCGGGAGATTGGAGACCCAGTACTTC. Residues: CASRKYSGRLETQYF.